This is a list of T cell receptor beta chains from one sample in a study of response to subunit inactivated influenza vaccine. TCRdb passed the RT-PCR reads through MiXCR, listing each CDR3 protein once. The data hold 750,000 to 850,000 distinct CDR3 sequences, with approximately 17% observed a single time. The sequencing here drew on PBMCs from blood, taken about 5 days after vaccination. Source of these receptors: a man in his forties or fifties who received an inactivated influenza vaccine. Each CDR3 is given without its conserved first and last residue. The order of the fields is CDR3 protein, J gene, CDR3 length, V gene.

ASGLTTPDTQY	TRBJ2-3	11	TRBV12-5
ASSYSPNTGGLF	TRBJ2-2	12	TRBV27
ASSSKARGNQPQH	TRBJ1-5	13	TRBV5-6
ASSLLTTSYNSPLH	TRBJ1-6	14	TRBV5-6
ASSQAGLAGNNNEQF	TRBJ2-1	15	TRBV4-1
ASSYGLAGGQETQY	TRBJ2-5	14	TRBV5-5
ASSLDSGGRTGELF	TRBJ2-2	14	TRBV5-1
SARDRVGPNEKLF	TRBJ1-4	13	TRBV20-1
AISEVGTGGHYEQY	TRBJ2-7	14	TRBV10-3
ASSWGQLTDTQY	TRBJ2-3	12	TRBV11-2
ASSLRSPGRLTYNEQF	TRBJ2-1	16	TRBV11-2
ASSQGERMNTGELF	TRBJ2-2	14	TRBV3-1
ASPGGRSSYNEQF	TRBJ2-1	13	TRBV12-3/TRBV12-4
ASSQGVRTDREAF	TRBJ1-1	13	TRBV4-2
ASSLGALAGALQRSYNEQF	TRBJ2-1	19	TRBV14
SAGDSGGYNEQF	TRBJ2-1	12	TRBV29-1
ATREPTYEQY	TRBJ2-7	10	TRBV10-3
ASSRETAGEQF	TRBJ2-1	11	TRBV5-1
ATSRDVPGTGVETQY	TRBJ2-5	15	TRBV15
ASSQEAPSGDTQY	TRBJ2-3	13	TRBV4-2
ASSLVDGGRGGYEQY	TRBJ2-7	15	TRBV7-9
ASSFGLATTNTQY	TRBJ2-3	13	TRBV5-5
ASSSRGGDTEAF	TRBJ1-1	12	TRBV12-3/TRBV12-4
ASSLAGGRRDTEAF	TRBJ1-1	14	TRBV5-1
ASSLLVTPNQPQH	TRBJ1-5	13	TRBV5-5
AWSVTGGPTRDTQY	TRBJ2-3	14	TRBV30
ASSQLGTGSYNEQF	TRBJ2-1	14	TRBV4-1
SARVGGENTQY	TRBJ2-3	11	TRBV20-1
ASSHRDRHYEQY	TRBJ2-7	12	TRBV5-1
ASSSPDRLDASETQY	TRBJ2-5	15	TRBV5-1
ASSQPGTGREQY	TRBJ2-7	12	TRBV6-1
SARPNRDQETQY	TRBJ2-5	12	TRBV20-1
ASSHAPPPTEAF	TRBJ1-1	12	TRBV4-1
ASSQDPGRGSYEQY	TRBJ2-7	14	TRBV4-3
AISERGVPDTQY	TRBJ2-3	12	TRBV10-3
ASSSRTSSNEQF	TRBJ2-1	12	TRBV5-1
ASSVDRSPYEQY	TRBJ2-7	12	TRBV2
SAWTGTPNTEAF	TRBJ1-1	12	TRBV29-1
ASSSLGGLDSPLH	TRBJ1-6	13	TRBV7-2
SARDGGSGAGPYEQY	TRBJ2-7	15	TRBV20-1
SATLDSAGEQY	TRBJ2-7	11	TRBV20-1
SVVLGTGGSTDTQY	TRBJ2-3	14	TRBV29-1
ASDRKETQY	TRBJ2-5	9	TRBV5-4
ASSEYRGRGETQY	TRBJ2-5	13	TRBV25-1
ASSQDSASNEQF	TRBJ2-1	12	TRBV4-1
SARRTSGGTDTQY	TRBJ2-3	13	TRBV20-1
ASSTGILSTDTQY	TRBJ2-3	13	TRBV9
ASSLDPAGGSTGELF	TRBJ2-2	15	TRBV5-1
ASSPRAYEQF	TRBJ2-1	10	TRBV7-9
ASSLVFLGATYNEQF	TRBJ2-1	15	TRBV5-6
ASMWSSGYEQY	TRBJ2-7	11	TRBV5-1
ASSAGTSVSIGYT	TRBJ1-2	13	TRBV7-9
ASSQDPWGNTEAF	TRBJ1-1	13	TRBV4-1
ASSFAGGNEQF	TRBJ2-1	11	TRBV27
ASSYFSDTQY	TRBJ2-3	10	TRBV6-2/TRBV6-3
AKQGASSYEQY	TRBJ2-7	11	TRBV2
ATSDPNRRGNIQY	TRBJ2-4	13	TRBV24-1